The TCR beta chain described here comes from a study of cytomegalovirus exposure and HLA in healthy donors. Turning to the study itself: Previous work identified 120 million or so unique TCR beta sequences from 200 million or so T cells. The study, taken as a whole, reports: CMV serostatus was the sole immune exposure information available.

Donors had nominal health at sampling but likely had unrecorded immune exposures. It was with 60 Vbeta and 13 Jbeta primers that the PCR ran. TCRdb keeps only in-frame clones here, not all; method: immunoSEQ multiplex PCR. This sample carries 200,000 to 250,000 clones, more than 75% of them seen once, and the ten largest clones take over 1%. Regarding this clone: What it binds is not known. Other nucleotide sequences from this sample produce the same CDR3.

This sequence was found in a human donor in good health. What was sequenced was PBMCs.

CDR3 residues: CASSLQGDTEAFF. The CDR3 DNA follows: TGTGCCAGCAGCTTGCAAGGGGACACTGAAGCTTTCTTT. This chain joins TRBV7-3 and TRBJ1-1; D is perhaps TRBD1 (5 bases). Per germline, CDR1 SGHTA and CDR2 FQGTGA. The CDR3 is 13 residues long. Trimming shortened V by 3 bases and J by 3 bases, and 8 bases separated the two germline ends.